This is a list of T cell receptor beta chains from one sample in a study of siplizumab effects on memory and regulatory T cells. Profiling relied on immunoSEQ multiplex PCR, and the TCRdb table lists in-frame clones only, not all of them. The sample includes 62,000 or so clones, around four fifths of them seen just once. The specimen sequenced was memory CD4+ T cells sorted from blood. These receptor sequences come from a human donor in good health. Both conserved end residues are part of each CDR3. D genes are given only for firm matches. Not every row has a clone size; where given, it reads once, few, many or a size class.

TRBJ2-1 . TRBV11-2 . TGTGCCAGCAGCTTAATCGGGAGCCGTAATGGGCAGTTCTTC CASSLIGSRNGQFF
TRBJ1-1 . TRBV7-2 . TGTGCCAGCAGCACATCCAGGGGCACTGAAGCTTTCTTT CASSTSRGTEAFF
TRBJ2-3 . TRBV4-1 . TGCGCCAGCAGACCGGGATCCACAGATACGCAGTATTTT CASRPGSTDTQYF
TRBJ2-7 . TRBV18 . TGTGCCAGCTCATCCCGGCAGGGGGGAAATAACGAGCAGTACTTC CASSSRQGGNNEQYF
TRBJ2-3 . TRBV15 . TGTGCCACCAGCAAAATGGGGGTAGGAAGCACAGATACGCAGTATTTT CATSKMGVGSTDTQYF
TRBJ2-7 . TRBV6-5 . TGTGCCAGCAGTTACCCGCAGGGCCCTTACGAGCAGTACTTC CASSYPQGPYEQYF
TRBJ2-7 . TRBV19 . TGTGCCAGTAGTATAGTGGCAGGGGCAGGCTACGAGCAGTACTTC CASSIVAGAGYEQYF
TRBJ2-5 few TRBV19 . TGTGCCAGTAGTATATCTGCACAGGGTGCTCAAGAGACCCAGTACTTC CASSISAQGAQETQYF
TRBJ1-5 few TRBV7-2 TRBD1 TGTGCCAGCAGCCAAGACAGGGGGTCTCAGCCCCAGCATTTT CASSQDRGSQPQHF
TRBJ2-5 . TRBV12-5 . TGTGCTAGTGGTCCGTCCCCAAAGTACCAAGAGACCCAGTACTTC CASGPSPKYQETQYF
TRBJ2-1 . TRBV7-9 . TGTGCCAGCAGCCCCCGAGGCGGGTTCAATGAGCAGTTCTTC CASSPRGGFNEQFF